This T cell receptor beta chain was found in a study of regulatory T cells in long-lasting Graves disease. General study points: New patients shared 966 public clonotypes, fewer than the approximately 3,000 shared by persistent patients. Accuracy was perhaps lowered by the small sample size.

This clonotype was detected many times. The target antigen is unknown. iRepertoire HTBI primers and Arm-PCR of CDR3 regions built TCR beta libraries. TCRdb fed the multiplex PCR reads into MiXCR, producing one record per CDR3 protein. The table includes under 450,000 distinct CDR3 sequences, roughly 24% detected once. Regarding time point: persistent/refractory GD, antithyroid drugs over 5 years with positive TRAb. PBMC RNA was the source of the TCR library. This sample comprised peripheral blood mononuclear cells (PBMCs), obtained when the disease was refractory, from a patient treated with antithyroid drugs. The receptor's source is a woman in her 40s with Graves disease.

CDR3 loop: CASSLSGSRSYEQYF. In nucleotides, the CDR3 is TGTGCCAGCAGTCTTAGCGGGAGTAGGAGCTACGAGCAGTACTTC. The rearrangement links TRBV2 to TRBJ2-7; 9 bases line up with TRBD2. The junction had 8 bases not matched to a gene; V was cut back by 5 bases and J by 3 bases. Germline loops: CDR1 SNHLY, CDR2 FYNNEI. This CDR3 is 15 amino acids long.